Presented here are 9 T cell receptor beta chains from one specimen sequenced in a study of CD8+ T cells in alopecia areata. Sequencing relied on a cDNA template that was reverse transcribed from extracted RNA. Profiling relied on immunoSEQ multiplex PCR, and the TCRdb table lists in-frame clones only, not all of them. The sample lists 65,000 to 75,000 clones, 29% occurring once. Treatment here: oral pan-JAK inhibitor, 5-10 mg twice daily. The sequences come from CD8+ T cells sorted from blood, collected at week 4, from a patient treated with tofacitinib. The receptors shown here come from a human donor with alopecia areata.

This rearrangement joins TRBV11-2 to TRBJ2-7; 8 positions agree with TRBD1. The J segment lost 12 bases and the V segment lost 2 bases, leaving 3 bases of the junction unmatched. CDR1 SGHAT and CDR2 FQNNGV come from the germline V gene. The CDR3 has 11 residues. The CDR3 DNA reads TGTGCCAGCAGCTTAAAGGACAGGGTGTACTTC. Protein sequence: CASSLKDRVYF.

A few counts support this clone. This rearrangement joins TRBV4-2 to TRBJ2-1; D not resolved. There are 11 residues in the CDR3. Trimming removed 5 bases from V and 9 bases from J, with 8 bases in between. The germline gives CDR1 LGHNA, CDR2 YNFKEQ. The CDR3 loop reads CASSSMSEQFF. In DNA form, the CDR3 reads TGTGCCAGCAGCTCAATGAGTGAGCAGTTCTTC.

This clone was recorded a few times. The rearrangement joins TRBV29-1 to TRBJ2-2; D gene unclear. The V gene lost 8 bases and the J gene lost 1 base, with 14 bases spanning the gap. The germline V gene encodes CDR1 SQVTM and CDR2 ANQGSEA. The CDR3 sequence is 14 residues long. The CDR3 DNA reads as TGCAGCCAACACTCTTATAAGAACACCGGGGAGCTGTTTTTT. Protein: CSQHSYKNTGELFF.

The chain is built from TRBV29-1 and TRBJ2-5; D gene uncertain. The V end was cut by 1 base, the J end by 2 bases, with 14 bases between. The germline gives CDR1 SQVTM, CDR2 ANQGSEA. This CDR3 comprises 15 residues. CDR3 sequence (DNA): TGCAGCGTTGAAGCCCCCCGGGCGAAACAAGAGACCCAGTACTTC. This sequence encodes CSVEAPRAKQETQYF. Drawing the rest from reference TRBV29-1 and TRBJ2-5, the complete variable domain is SAVISQKPSRDICQRGTSLTIQCQVDSQVTMMFWYRQQPGQSLTLIATANQGSEATYESGFVIDKFPISRPNLTFSTLTVSNMSPEDSSIYLCSVEAPRAKQETQYFGPGTRLLVL.

This sequence joins TRBV23-1 and TRBJ2-1; D ambiguous. TRBV23-1 belongs to the ORF category, with a function that is uncertain. This CDR3 contains 14 residues. Trimming left V 2 bases short and J 9 bases short, with 14 bases between. The chain's CDR3 is CASSQGRVWSEQFF. CDR3 in DNA: TGCGCCAGCAGTCAAGGACGAGTTTGGAGTGAGCAGTTCTTC.

Only one count was recorded for this clone. V is TRBV5-6 and J is TRBJ2-7, with 7 positions matching TRBD2. V was pared by 3 bases and J by 2 bases, with 8 bases of the junction left unmatched. Germline V gene lookup returns CDR1 SGHDT and CDR2 YYEEEE. The CDR3 consists of 15 residues. CDR3 amino acids: CASSSLAENPYEQYF. In nucleotides, the CDR3 is TGTGCCAGCAGCTCCCTAGCGGAGAACCCCTACGAGCAGTACTTC.

This chain connects TRBV30 to TRBJ1-1; D possibly corresponds to TRBD1 (6 bases). Germline CDR1 GTSNPN, CDR2 SVGIG (reference sequence). V lost 7 bases and J 7 bases, leaving 19 bases between the germline ends. CDR3 length: 13 residues. CDR3 sequence: CASTRDPGVEAFF. Written as DNA, the CDR3 is TGTGCCTCCACCCGGGACCCAGGGGTTGAAGCTTTCTTT.

This clone turned up a few times. The chain joins TRBV29-1 to TRBJ1-1; TRBD1 might be the D (6 bases). The CDR3 has 13 amino acids. Trimming left V 7 bases short and J 0 bases short, with 12 bases between. CDR1 is SQVTM and CDR2 is ANQGSEA in the germline V gene. The CDR3 region is CSGFQGMNTEAFF. The CDR3 region has the DNA TGCAGCGGCTTCCAGGGGATGAACACTGAAGCTTTCTTT.

The chain uses TRBV7-8 and TRBJ2-7; tentative D call: TRBD2 (6 bases). Deletions cut 5 bases from V and 0 bases from J, with 11 bases between. Germline CDR1 SGHVS, CDR2 FQNEAQ. This CDR3 is 14 amino acids long. As DNA, the CDR3 is TGTGCCAGCAGCATTAGCGGAGGCTCCTACGAGCAGTACTTC. Encoded protein: CASSISGGSYEQYF.